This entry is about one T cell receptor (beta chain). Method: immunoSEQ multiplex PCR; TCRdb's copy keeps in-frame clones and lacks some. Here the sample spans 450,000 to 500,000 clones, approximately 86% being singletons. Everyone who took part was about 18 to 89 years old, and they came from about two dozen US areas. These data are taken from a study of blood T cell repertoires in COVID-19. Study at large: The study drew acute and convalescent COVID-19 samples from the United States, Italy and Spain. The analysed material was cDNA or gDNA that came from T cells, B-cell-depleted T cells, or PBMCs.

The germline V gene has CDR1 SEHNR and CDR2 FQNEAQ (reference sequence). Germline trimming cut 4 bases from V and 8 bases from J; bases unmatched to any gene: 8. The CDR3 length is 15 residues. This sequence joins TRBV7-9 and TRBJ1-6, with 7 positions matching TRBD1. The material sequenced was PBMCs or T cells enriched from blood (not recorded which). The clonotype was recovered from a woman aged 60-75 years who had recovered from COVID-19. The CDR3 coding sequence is TGTGCCAGCAGCTCCACAAAGACAGGGTATTCACCCCTCCACTTT. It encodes CASSSTKTGYSPLHF. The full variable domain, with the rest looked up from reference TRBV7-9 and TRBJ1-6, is DTGVSQNPRHKITKRGQNVTFRCDPISEHNRLYWYRQTLGQGPEFLTYFQNEAQLEKSRLLSDRFSAERPKGSFSTLEIQRTEQGDSAMYLCASSSTKTGYSPLHFGNGTRLTVT.